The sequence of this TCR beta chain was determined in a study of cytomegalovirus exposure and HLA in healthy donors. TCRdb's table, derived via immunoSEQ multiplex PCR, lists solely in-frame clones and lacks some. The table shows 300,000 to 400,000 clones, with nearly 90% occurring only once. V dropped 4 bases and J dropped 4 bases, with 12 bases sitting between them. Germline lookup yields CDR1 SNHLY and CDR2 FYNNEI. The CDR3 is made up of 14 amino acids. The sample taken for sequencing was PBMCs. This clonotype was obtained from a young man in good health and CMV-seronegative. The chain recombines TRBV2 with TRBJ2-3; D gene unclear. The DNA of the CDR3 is TGTGCCAGCAGTGGCGGTTCGTTGGCAGATACGCAGTATTTT. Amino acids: CASSGGSLADTQYF.